The sequence of this TCR beta chain was determined in a study of blood T cell repertoires in COVID-19. As for the study in general: From T cells, B-cell-depleted T cells, or PBMCs came the material, which was cDNA or gDNA.

The CDR3 contains 14 residues. Germline trimming cut 5 bases from V and 4 bases from J; bases unmatched to any gene: 6. Germline V CDR1 and CDR2: SGHTA, FQGNSA. Original handling: By means of reference gene primer amplification, nucleated cell counts were estimated. The protocol was immunoSEQ multiplex PCR, while the TCRdb copy is restricted to in-frame clones and leaves out a portion. V and J calls plus clone size are reproduced from that table; the DNA served to infer D and trimming. The repertoire holds just over 300,000 clones, approximately 89% seen once, with 1.5% to 2% in the top ten. Patients in Seattle were enrolled during active infection, then followed longitudinally.

Sequenced: peripheral blood. The genes are TRBV7-2 and TRBJ1-1, with 8 bases aligning to TRBD1. This receptor was taken from a woman aged 25 to 39 with COVID-19, enrolled during active disease. In DNA, the CDR3 is TGTGCCAGCAGCCCAGGGGGCAGGGGCACTGAAGCTTTCTTT. This encodes CASSPGGRGTEAFF.